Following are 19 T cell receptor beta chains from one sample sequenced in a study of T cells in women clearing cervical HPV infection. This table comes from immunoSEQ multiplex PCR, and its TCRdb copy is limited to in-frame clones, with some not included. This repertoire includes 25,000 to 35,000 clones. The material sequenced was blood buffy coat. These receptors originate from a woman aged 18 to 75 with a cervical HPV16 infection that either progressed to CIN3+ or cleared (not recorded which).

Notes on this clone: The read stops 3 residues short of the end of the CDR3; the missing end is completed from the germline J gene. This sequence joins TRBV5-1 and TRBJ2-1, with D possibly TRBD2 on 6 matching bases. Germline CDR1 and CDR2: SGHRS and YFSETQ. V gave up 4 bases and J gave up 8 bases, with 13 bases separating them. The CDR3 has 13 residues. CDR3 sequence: CASSRPGLYEQFF. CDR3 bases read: TGCGCCAGCAGCCGCCCGGGACTTTATGAG.

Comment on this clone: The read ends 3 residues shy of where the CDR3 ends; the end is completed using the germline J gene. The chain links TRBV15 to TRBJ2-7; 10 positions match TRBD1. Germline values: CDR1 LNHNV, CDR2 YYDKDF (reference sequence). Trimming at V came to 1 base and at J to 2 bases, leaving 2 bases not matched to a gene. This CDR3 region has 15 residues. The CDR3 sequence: CATSRGTGGTYEQYF. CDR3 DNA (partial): TGTGCCACCAGCAGAGGGACAGGGGGTACCTACGAG.

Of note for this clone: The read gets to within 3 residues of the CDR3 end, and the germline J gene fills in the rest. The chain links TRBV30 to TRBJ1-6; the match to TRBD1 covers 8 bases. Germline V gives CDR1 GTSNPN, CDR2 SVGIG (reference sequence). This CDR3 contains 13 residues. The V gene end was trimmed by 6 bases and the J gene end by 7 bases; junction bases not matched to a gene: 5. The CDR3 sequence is CACSGTGNSPLHF. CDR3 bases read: TGTGCCTGCTCCGGGACAGGAAATTCACCC. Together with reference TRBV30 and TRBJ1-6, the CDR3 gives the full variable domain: SQTIHQWPATLVQPVGSPLSLECTVEGTSNPNLYWYRQAAGRGLQLLFYSVGIGQISSEVPQNLSASRPQDRQFILSSKKLLLSDSGFYLCACSGTGNSPLHFGNGTRLTVT.

The DNA read from the CDR3 is TGTGCCAGCAGCTTCGGGGACAGGGGGAGATCGCCC. Translation gives CASSFGDRGRSP. The entire CDR3 protein is CASSFGDRGRSPQHF. The chain carries TRBV7-2 and TRBJ1-5, with TRBD1 matching over 11 bases. The read is 3 residues too short to cover the CDR3 end, so that end is filled in from the germline J gene. Germline V CDR1 and CDR2: SGHTA, FQGNSA. This CDR3 spans 15 amino acids. After removal of 3 bases from V and 9 bases from J, the junction contained 7 bases not matched to a gene.

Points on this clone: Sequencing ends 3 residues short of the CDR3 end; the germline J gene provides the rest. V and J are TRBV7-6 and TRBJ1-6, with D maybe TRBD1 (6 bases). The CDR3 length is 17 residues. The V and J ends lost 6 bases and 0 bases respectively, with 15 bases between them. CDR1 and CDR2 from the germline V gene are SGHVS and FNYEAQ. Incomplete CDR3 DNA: TGTGCCAGCAGTCCAGGGGCCGGAAGCTCCTATAATTCACCC. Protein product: CASSPGAGSSYNSP. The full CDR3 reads CASSPGAGSSYNSPLHF.

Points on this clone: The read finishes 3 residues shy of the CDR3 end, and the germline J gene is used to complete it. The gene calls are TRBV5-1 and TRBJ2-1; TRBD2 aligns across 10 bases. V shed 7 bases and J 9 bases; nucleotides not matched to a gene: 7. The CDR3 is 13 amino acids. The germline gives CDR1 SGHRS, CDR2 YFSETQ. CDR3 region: CASEREGRGEQFF. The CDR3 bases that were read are TGCGCCAGCGAGCGGGAGGGCCGGGGTGAG.

The CDR3: CASSELAGGPSYEQYF. Incomplete CDR3 DNA: TGTGCCAGCAGTGAGCTAGCGGGGGGCCCGTCCTACGAG. The chain links TRBV2 to TRBJ2-7; 11 nucleotides align to TRBD2. From the germline J gene comes the end of the CDR3, since the read stops 3 residues before it. CDR1 and CDR2 from the germline V gene are SNHLY and FYNNEI. The CDR3 covers 16 residues. J lost 1 base, V lost 3 bases, and 5 bases had no gene match.

CDR3 DNA, as far as it was read: TGTGCCAGCAGCTTAGGAGAAGAAAGGACGGGGGATACG. Protein product: CASSLGEERTGDT. The whole CDR3 is CASSLGEERTGDTQYF. The chain is built from TRBV7-3 and TRBJ2-3, with D perhaps matching TRBD2 (5 bases). The read is 3 residues too short to cover the CDR3 end, so that end is filled in from the germline J gene. Germline CDR1 is SGHTA and CDR2 is FQGTGA. V was shortened by 2 bases and J by 6 bases, with 18 bases between the two germline ends. The CDR3 contains 16 residues.

CDR3 bases read: TGTGCCAGCAGAGCTAGGAGAGGGGATTCACCC. It yields the protein CASRARRGDSP. The CDR3 in its entirety is CASRARRGDSPLHF. The rearrangement uses TRBV12-3 or TRBV12-4 and TRBJ1-6; tentatively, D is TRBD1 (5 bases). The CDR3 end lies 3 residues beyond the end of the read and is filled in from the germline J gene. The CDR3 is made up of 14 amino acids. V shed 6 bases and J shed 8 bases, with 14 bases lying between them.

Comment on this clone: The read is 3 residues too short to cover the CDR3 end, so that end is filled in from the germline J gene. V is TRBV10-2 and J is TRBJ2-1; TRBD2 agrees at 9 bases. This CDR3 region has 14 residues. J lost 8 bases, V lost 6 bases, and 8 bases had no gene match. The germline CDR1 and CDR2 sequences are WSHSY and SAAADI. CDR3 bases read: TGCGCCAGCAGACGGGGACTAGCTTTGGATGAG. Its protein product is CASRRGLALDE. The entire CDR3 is CASRRGLALDEQFF.

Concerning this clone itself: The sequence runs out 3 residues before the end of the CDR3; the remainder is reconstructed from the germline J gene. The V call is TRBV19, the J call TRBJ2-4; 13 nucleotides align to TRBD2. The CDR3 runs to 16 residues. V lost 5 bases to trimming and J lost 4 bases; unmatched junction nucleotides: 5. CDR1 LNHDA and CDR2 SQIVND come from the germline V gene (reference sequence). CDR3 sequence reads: CASSPLLAGGKNIQYF. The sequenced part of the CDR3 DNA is TGTGCCAGTAGTCCGCTACTAGCGGGGGGGAAAAACATT.

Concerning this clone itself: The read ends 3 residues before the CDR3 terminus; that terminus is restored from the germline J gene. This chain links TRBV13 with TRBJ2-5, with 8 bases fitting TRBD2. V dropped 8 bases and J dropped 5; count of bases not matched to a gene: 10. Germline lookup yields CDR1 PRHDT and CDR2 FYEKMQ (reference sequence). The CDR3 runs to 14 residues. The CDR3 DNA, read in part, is TGTGCCAGCTCGAAGCGGGAGTTTGTTGAGACC. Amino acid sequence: CASSKREFVET. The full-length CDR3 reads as CASSKREFVETQYF. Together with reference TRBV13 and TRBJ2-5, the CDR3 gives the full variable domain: AAGVIQSPRHLIKEKRETATLKCYPIPRHDTVYWYQQGPGQDPQFLISFYEKMQSDKGSIPDRFSAQQFSDYHSELNMSSLELGDSALYFCASSKREFVETQYFGPGTRLLVL.

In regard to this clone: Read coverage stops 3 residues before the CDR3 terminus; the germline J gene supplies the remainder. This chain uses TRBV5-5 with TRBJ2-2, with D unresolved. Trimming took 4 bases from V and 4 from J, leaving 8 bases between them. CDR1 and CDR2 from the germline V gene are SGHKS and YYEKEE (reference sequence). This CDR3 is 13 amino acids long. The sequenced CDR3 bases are TGTGCCAGCAGCCCTAGAGGCACCGGGGAG. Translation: CASSPRGTGE. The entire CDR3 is CASSPRGTGELFF.

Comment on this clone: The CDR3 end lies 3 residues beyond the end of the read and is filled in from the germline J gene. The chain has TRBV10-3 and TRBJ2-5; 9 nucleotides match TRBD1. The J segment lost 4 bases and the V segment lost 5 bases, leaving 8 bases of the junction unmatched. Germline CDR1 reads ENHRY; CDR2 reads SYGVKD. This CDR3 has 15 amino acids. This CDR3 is CAISQATGGGETQYF. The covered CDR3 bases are TGTGCCATCAGTCAGGCTACAGGGGGCGGAGAGACC.

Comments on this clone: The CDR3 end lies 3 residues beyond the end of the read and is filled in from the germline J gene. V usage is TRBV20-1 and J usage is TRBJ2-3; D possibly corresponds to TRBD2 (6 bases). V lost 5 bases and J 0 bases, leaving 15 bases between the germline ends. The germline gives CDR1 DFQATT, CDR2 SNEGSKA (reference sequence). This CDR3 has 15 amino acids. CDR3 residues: CSAPRPGDSTDTQYF. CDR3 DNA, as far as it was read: TGCAGTGCTCCCCGACCGGGGGACAGCACAGATACG.

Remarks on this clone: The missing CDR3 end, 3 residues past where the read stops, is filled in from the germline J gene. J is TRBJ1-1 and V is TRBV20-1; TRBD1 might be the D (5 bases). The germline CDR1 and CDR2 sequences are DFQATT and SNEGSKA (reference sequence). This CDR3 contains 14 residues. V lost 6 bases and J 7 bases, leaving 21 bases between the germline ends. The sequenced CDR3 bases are TGCAGTGCCCAGAGGTCCAGGGAATTATTTGAA. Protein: CSAQRSRELFE. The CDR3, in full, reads CSAQRSRELFEAFF.

The chain's CDR3 is CASSYSGSGGSPLHF. The part of the CDR3 DNA that was read is TGTGCCAGCAGTTACTCGGGATCAGGGGGATCACCC. V is TRBV6-2 or TRBV6-3 and J is TRBJ1-6; the match to TRBD1 covers 7 bases. The read finishes 3 residues shy of the CDR3 end, and the germline J gene is used to complete it. V lost 0 bases and J lost 10; bases outside the gene matches: 6. Germline V lookup: CDR1 MNHEY, CDR2 SVGEGT. The CDR3 has 15 residues.

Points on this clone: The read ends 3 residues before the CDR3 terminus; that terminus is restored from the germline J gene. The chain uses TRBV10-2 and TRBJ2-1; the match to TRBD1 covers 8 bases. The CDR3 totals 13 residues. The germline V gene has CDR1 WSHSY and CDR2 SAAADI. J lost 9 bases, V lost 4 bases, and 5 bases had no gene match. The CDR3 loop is CASSGDRGGEQFF. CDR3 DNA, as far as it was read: TGCGCCAGCAGTGGCGACAGGGGTGGTGAG.

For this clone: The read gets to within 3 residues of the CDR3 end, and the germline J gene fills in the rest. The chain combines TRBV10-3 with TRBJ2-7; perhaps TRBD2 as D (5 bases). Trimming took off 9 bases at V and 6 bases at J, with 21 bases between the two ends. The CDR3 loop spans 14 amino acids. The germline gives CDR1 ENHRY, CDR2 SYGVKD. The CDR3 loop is CAISAQDKVFEQYF. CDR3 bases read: TGTGCCATTAGCGCGCAAGATAAAGTCTTCGAG.